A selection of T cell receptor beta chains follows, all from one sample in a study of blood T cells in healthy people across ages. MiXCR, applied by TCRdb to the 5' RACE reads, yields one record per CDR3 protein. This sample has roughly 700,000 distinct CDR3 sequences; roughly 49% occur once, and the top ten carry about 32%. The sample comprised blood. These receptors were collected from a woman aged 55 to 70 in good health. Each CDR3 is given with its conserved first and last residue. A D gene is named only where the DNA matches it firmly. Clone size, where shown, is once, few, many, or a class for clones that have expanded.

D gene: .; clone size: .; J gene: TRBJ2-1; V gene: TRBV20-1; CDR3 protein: CSATGSGHIGDEQFF; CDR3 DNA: TGCAGTGCTACCGGGAGCGGACACATCGGGGATGAGCAGTTCTTC
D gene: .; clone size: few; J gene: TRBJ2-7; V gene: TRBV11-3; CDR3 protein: CASSLDKLGYEQYF; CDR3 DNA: TGTGCCAGCAGCTTAGATAAGCTGGGATATGAGCAGTACTTC
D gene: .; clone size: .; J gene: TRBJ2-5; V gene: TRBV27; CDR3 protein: CASRGRQIQETQYF; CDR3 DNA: TGTGCCAGCCGGGGGAGGCAGATCCAAGAGACCCAGTACTTC
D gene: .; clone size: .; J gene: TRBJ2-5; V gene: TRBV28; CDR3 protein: CASSLSGGAETQYF; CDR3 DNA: TGTGCCAGCAGTTTATCTGGGGGGGCAGAGACCCAGTACTTC
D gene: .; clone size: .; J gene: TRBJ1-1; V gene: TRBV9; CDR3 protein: CASSAPGRHMNTEAFF; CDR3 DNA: TGTGCCAGCAGCGCTCCGGGACGTCACATGAACACTGAAGCTTTCTTT
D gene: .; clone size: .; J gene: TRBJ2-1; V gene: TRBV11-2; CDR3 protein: CASSYGRTWDPYNEQFF; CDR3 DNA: TGTGCCAGCAGCTATGGCCGGACATGGGACCCCTACAATGAGCAGTTCTTC
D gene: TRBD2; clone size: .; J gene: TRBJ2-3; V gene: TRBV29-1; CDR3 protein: CSVAWGLAGADTQYF; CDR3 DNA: TGCAGCGTCGCCTGGGGACTAGCGGGAGCAGATACGCAGTATTTT
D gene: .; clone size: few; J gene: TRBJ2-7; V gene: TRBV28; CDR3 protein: CASSPPGGSYEQYF; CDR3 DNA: TGTGCCAGCAGTCCCCCCGGGGGATCCTACGAGCAGTACTTC
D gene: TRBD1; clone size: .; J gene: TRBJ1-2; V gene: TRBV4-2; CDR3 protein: CASSPQGQDPQFHNYGYTF; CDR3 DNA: TGTGCCAGCAGCCCCCAGGGACAGGACCCACAATTCCATAACTATGGCTACACCTTC
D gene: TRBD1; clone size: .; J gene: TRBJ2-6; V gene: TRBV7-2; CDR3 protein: CASSPQQGAGANVLTF; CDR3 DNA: TGTGCCAGCAGCCCCCAACAGGGGGCTGGGGCCAACGTCCTGACTTTC
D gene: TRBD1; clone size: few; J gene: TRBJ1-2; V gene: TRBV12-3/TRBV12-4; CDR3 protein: CASSLATGGGYGYTF; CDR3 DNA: TGTGCCAGCAGTTTAGCAACAGGGGGCGGCTATGGCTACACCTTC
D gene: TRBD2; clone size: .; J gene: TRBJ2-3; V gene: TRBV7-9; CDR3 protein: CASSSRAGVIDTQYF; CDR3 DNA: TGTGCCAGCAGCTCCAGAGCGGGAGTCATAGATACGCAGTATTTT
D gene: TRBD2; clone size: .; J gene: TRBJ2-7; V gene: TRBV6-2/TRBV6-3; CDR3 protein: CASSPQRELSYEQYF; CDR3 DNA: TGTGCCAGCAGCCCGCAGCGGGAGTTGTCCTACGAGCAGTACTTC
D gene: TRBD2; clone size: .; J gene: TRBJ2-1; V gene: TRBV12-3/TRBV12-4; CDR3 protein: CASGWTSGRVNEQFF; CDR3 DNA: TGTGCCAGCGGCTGGACTAGCGGGAGAGTCAATGAGCAGTTCTTC
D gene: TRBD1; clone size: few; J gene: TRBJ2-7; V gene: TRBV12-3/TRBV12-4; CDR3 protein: CASIPPGQGPSYEQYF; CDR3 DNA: TGTGCCAGCATTCCCCCGGGACAGGGACCATCCTACGAGCAGTACTTC
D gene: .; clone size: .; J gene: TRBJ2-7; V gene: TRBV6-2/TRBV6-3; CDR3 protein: CASKRQTYEQYF; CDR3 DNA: TGTGCCAGCAAACGACAGACCTACGAGCAGTACTTC
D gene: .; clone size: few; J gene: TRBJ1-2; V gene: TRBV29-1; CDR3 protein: CSVVGVGYGYTF; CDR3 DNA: TGCAGCGTTGTAGGGGTGGGCTATGGCTACACCTTC
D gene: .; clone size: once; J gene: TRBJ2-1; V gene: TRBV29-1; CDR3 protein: CSVRGGLATNEQFF; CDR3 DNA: TGCAGCGTTAGGGGGGGGCTAGCGACCAATGAGCAGTTCTTC
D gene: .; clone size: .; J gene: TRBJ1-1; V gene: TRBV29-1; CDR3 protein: CSVAWDHTEAFF; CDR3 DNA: TGCAGCGTTGCTTGGGACCACACTGAAGCTTTCTTT
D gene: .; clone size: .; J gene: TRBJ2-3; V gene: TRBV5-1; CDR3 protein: CASSLGRRARADTQYF; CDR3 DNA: TGCGCCAGCAGCTTGGGGCGGCGGGCACGTGCAGATACGCAGTATTTT
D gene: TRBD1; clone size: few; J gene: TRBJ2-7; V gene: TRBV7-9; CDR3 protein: CASSWAGTGPYEQYF; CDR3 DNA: TGTGCCAGCAGCTGGGCCGGGACAGGGCCCTACGAGCAGTACTTC
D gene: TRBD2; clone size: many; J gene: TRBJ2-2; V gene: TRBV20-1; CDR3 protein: CSAASGSTGELFF; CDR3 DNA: TGCAGTGCCGCTAGCGGGAGCACCGGGGAGCTGTTTTTT
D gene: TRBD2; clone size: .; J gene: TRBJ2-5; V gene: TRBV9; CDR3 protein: CASSSSGSGYNEQYF; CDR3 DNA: TGTGCCAGCAGCTCTAGCGGGAGTGGATACAATGAGCAGTACTTC
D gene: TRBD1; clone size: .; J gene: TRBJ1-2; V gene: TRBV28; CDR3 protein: CASSLETGVGTNYGYTF; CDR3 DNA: TGTGCCAGCAGTTTGGAGACAGGGGTGGGTACTAACTATGGCTACACCTTC
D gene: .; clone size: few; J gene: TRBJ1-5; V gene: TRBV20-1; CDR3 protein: CSARDITRGFQGQPQHF; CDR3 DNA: TGCAGTGCTAGAGACATAACTAGGGGGTTTCAAGGTCAGCCCCAGCATTTT
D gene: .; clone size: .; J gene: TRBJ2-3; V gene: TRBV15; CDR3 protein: CATSTGSRTFRSTDTQYF; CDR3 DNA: TGTGCCACCAGCACCGGGAGCCGTACCTTTAGAAGCACAGATACGCAGTATTTT
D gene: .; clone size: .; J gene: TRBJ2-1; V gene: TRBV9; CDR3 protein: CASSQGRGERSYNEQFF; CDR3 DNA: TGTGCCAGCAGCCAAGGGAGGGGGGAGCGCTCCTACAATGAGCAGTTCTTC
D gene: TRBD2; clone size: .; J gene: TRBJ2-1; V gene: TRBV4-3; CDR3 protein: CASSLIHSGEPYNEQFF; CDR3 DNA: TGCGCCAGCAGCCTCATCCATAGCGGGGAGCCGTACAATGAGCAGTTCTTC
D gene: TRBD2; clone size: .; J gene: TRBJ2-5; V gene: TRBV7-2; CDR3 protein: CASSLEGLGWGETQYF; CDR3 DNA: TGTGCCAGCAGCTTAGAGGGACTAGGGTGGGGTGAGACCCAGTACTTC
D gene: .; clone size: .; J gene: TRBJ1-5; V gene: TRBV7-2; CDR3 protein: CASSLGQDSNQPQHF; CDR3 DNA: TGTGCCAGCAGCTTAGGGCAGGATAGCAATCAGCCCCAGCATTTT
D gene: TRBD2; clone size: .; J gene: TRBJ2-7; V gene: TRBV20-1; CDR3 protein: CSAHLAGGLNEQYF; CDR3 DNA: TGCAGTGCCCACTTGGCGGGAGGGTTGAACGAGCAGTACTTC
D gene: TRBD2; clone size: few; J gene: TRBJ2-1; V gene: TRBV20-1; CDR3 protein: CSARKAGTTNNEQFF; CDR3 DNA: TGCAGTGCTAGAAAGGCCGGGACTACGAACAATGAGCAGTTCTTC
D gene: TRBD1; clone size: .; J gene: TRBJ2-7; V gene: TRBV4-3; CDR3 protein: CASSQDRTGVFYEQYF; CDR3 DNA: TGCGCCAGCAGCCAAGATAGAACAGGGGTATTCTACGAGCAGTACTTC
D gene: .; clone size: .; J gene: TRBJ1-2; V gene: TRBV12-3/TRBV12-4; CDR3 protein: CASAPTGPRSYYGYTF; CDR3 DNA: TGTGCCAGCGCCCCGACAGGCCCCCGAAGTTACTATGGCTACACCTTC
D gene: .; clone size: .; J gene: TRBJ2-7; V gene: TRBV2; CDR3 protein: CASSLQGQIEYF; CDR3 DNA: TGTGCCAGCAGTCTACAGGGCCAGATCGAGTACTTC
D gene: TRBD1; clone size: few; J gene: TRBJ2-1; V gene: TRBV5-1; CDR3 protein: CARSRQGAIDEQFF; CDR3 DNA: TGCGCCAGGTCTCGACAGGGGGCGATCGATGAGCAGTTCTTC
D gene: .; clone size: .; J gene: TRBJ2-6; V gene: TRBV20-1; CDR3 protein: CSARNMAGSSGANVLTF; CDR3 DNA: TGCAGTGCTCGGAATATGGCGGGGAGCTCTGGGGCCAACGTCCTGACTTTC
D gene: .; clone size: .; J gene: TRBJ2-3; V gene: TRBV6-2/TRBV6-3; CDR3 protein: CASSYEWEADTQYF; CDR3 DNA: TGTGCCAGCAGTTACGAGTGGGAGGCCGATACGCAGTATTTT
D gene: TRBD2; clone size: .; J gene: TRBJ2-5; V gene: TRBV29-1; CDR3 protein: CSVTGLAGEYQETQYF; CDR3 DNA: TGCAGCGTGACGGGACTAGCGGGAGAGTACCAAGAGACCCAGTACTTC
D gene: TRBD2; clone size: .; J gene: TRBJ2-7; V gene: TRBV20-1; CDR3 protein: CSARSSGRVLSYNEQYF; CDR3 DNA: TGCAGTGCTAGATCCAGCGGGAGGGTCCTCTCCTACAATGAGCAGTACTTC
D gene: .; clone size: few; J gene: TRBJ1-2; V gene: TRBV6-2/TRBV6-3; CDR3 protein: CASSYADSTYNYGYTF; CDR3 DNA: TGTGCCAGCAGCTACGCGGACAGCACCTATAACTATGGCTACACCTTC